This entry lists 7 T cell receptor beta chains sequenced from one sample in a study of blood T cell repertoires in COVID-19. Sequenced by immunoSEQ multiplex PCR; TCRdb stores in-frame clones only, minus some. The sample holds around 480,000 clones, about 85% seen once. Material: PBMCs or T cells enriched from blood (not recorded which). The receptors shown here come from a woman younger than 35 who had recovered from COVID-19.

The V gene is TRBV5-5, the J gene TRBJ1-1, with 9 bases matching TRBD1. The CDR3 length is 15 residues. Germline V lookup: CDR1 SGHKS, CDR2 YYEKEE (reference sequence). J lost 4 bases, V lost 2 bases, and 6 bases had no gene match. CDR3: CASSFSATGGTEAFF. The CDR3 DNA sequence: TGTGCCAGCAGCTTTTCCGCGACAGGGGGCACTGAAGCTTTCTTT.

The V gene is TRBV27, the J gene TRBJ1-2, with D tentatively TRBD1 (5 bases). Germline lookup yields CDR1 MNHEY and CDR2 SMNVEV (reference sequence). Trimming took off 6 bases at V and 2 bases at J, with 13 bases between the two ends. CDR3 length: 14 residues. Here the CDR3 reads CASRRTGVNYGYTF. CDR3 sequence (DNA): TGTGCCAGCAGACGGACGGGGGTCAACTATGGCTACACCTTC.

The chain links TRBV5-1 to TRBJ2-7; 11 bases map to TRBD2. The germline gives CDR1 SGHRS, CDR2 YFSETQ. The CDR3 has 16 amino acids. The ends lost 2 bases at V and 7 bases at J; junction bases unmatched: 11. The CDR3 sequence: CASSFLTSGGAGEQYF. CDR3 coding DNA: TGCGCCAGCAGCTTCCTAACTAGCGGGGGAGCAGGGGAGCAGTACTTC. Drawing the rest from reference TRBV5-1 and TRBJ2-7, the complete variable domain is KAGVTQTPRYLIKTRGQQVTLSCSPISGHRSVSWYQQTPGQGLQFLFEYFSETQRNKGNFPGRFSGRQFSNSRSEMNVSTLELGDSALYLCASSFLTSGGAGEQYFGPGTRLTVT.

This clone has just one count. The chain employs TRBV10-3 and TRBJ1-4, with 9 bases that match TRBD1. Germline V lookup: CDR1 ENHRY, CDR2 SYGVKD. V shed 4 bases and J 4 bases; nucleotides not matched to a gene: 1. This CDR3 contains 14 residues. The CDR3 DNA sequence: TGTGCCATCAGTGGGACAGGGGATAATGAAAAACTGTTTTTT. Amino acids: CAISGTGDNEKLFF.

The table lists this clone with a count of one. CDR3 coding DNA: TGTGCCAGCCGGACAGGGGGTAATGAAAAACTGTTTTTT. It encodes CASRTGGNEKLFF. The V and J genes are TRBV19 and TRBJ1-4, with 10 bases that match TRBD1. Germline CDR1 and CDR2: LNHDA and SQIVND (reference sequence). The CDR3 contains 13 residues. Trimming at V came to 9 bases and at J to 4 bases, leaving 2 bases not matched to a gene.

The chain combines TRBV2 with TRBJ1-3; D perhaps matches TRBD1 (5 bases). CDR1 is SNHLY, CDR2 FYNNEI, per germline. Between the trimmed V and J ends, which lost 7 bases and 1 base, there was a span of 11 bases. The CDR3 contains 14 residues. In nucleotides, the CDR3 is TGTGCCAGCAATGCGGCAGGGTCTGGAAACACCATATATTTT. Encoded protein: CASNAAGSGNTIYF. The full variable domain, with the rest looked up from reference TRBV2 and TRBJ1-3, is EPEVTQTPSHQVTQMGQEVILRCVPISNHLYFYWYRQILGQKVEFLVSFYNNEISEKSEIFDDQFSVERPDGSNFTLKIRSTKLEDSAMYFCASNAAGSGNTIYFGEGSWLTVV.

This clone was picked up one time. The rearrangement uses TRBV18 and TRBJ2-7; perhaps TRBD1 as D (5 bases). The CDR3 extends over 15 amino acids. The germline CDR1 and CDR2 sequences are KGHSH and LQKENI. The germline V and J ends were trimmed by 2 bases and 6 bases, with 17 bases remaining between them. CDR3 DNA: TGTGCCAGCTCACCATTTCTGGGGCGCTTGGGCGAGCAGTACTTC. This codes for CASSPFLGRLGEQYF.